The 5 T cell receptor beta chains presented below share a single source sample, sequenced in a study of blood T cell repertoires in COVID-19. Data came from immunoSEQ multiplex PCR; TCRdb stores just in-frame clones and leaves some out. The top ten hold approximately 2% of the sample, which has some 300,000 clones, around 89% seen once. Sequencing input: PBMCs or T cells enriched from blood (not recorded which). All receptors derive from a woman aged 60-75 years in a cohort exposed to, infected with or recovered from COVID-19 (not recorded which).

The CDR3 nucleotides are TGCGCCAGCAGTCAATGGCCGTGCGGGGAACGGTACCAAGAGACCCAGTACTTC. Translation: CASSQWPCGERYQETQYF. J is TRBJ2-5 and V is TRBV23-1; perhaps TRBD2 as D (6 bases). TRBV23-1 is an open reading frame, and its role is uncertain. V was clipped by 1 base and J by 0 bases, with 18 bases between them. This CDR3 comprises 18 residues.

This clone has more than one count but fewer than ten. This chain joins TRBV19 and TRBJ2-7; the match to TRBD2 covers 8 bases. Germline V gene sequence: CDR1 LNHDA, CDR2 SQIVND (reference sequence). V gave up 5 bases and J gave up 3 bases; unmatched junction bases: 6. The CDR3 is made up of 14 amino acids. CDR3: CASSLGTRGYEQYF. CDR3 DNA sequence: TGTGCCAGTAGTTTGGGGACTAGGGGCTACGAGCAGTACTTC.

CDR3 nucleotide sequence: TGTGCCAGTAGTGACAGGGAAAGCAATCAGCCCCAGCATTTT. Residues: CASSDRESNQPQHF. V is TRBV19 and J is TRBJ1-5, with 7 bases matching TRBD1. The CDR3 runs to 14 residues. J lost 1 base, V lost 5 bases, and 2 bases had no gene match. Germline CDR1 and CDR2: LNHDA and SQIVND (reference sequence). Full variable domain (missing parts from reference TRBV19 and TRBJ1-5): DGGITQSPKYLFRKEGQNVTLSCEQNLNHDAMYWYRQDPGQGLRLIYYSQIVNDFQKGDIAEGYSVSREKKESFPLTVTSAQKNPTAFYLCASSDRESNQPQHFGDGTRLSIL.

The chain uses TRBV11-3 and TRBJ2-7, with TRBD2 matching over 10 bases. V lost 2 bases, J lost 4 bases, and 5 bases stayed unmatched. CDR1 is SGHNT and CDR2 is YENEEA in the germline V gene. The CDR3 runs 15 residues. The chain's CDR3 is CASSLTTSGVYEQYF. CDR3 sequence (DNA): TGTGCCAGCAGCTTAACAACTAGCGGGGTTTACGAGCAGTACTTC.

The genes are TRBV7-8 and TRBJ2-7; possible D gene TRBD2, 7 bases. Trimming took 5 bases from V and 3 from J, leaving 20 bases between them. The CDR3 totals 16 residues. Per the germline V gene, CDR1 is SGHVS and CDR2 is FQNEAQ. The DNA of the CDR3 is TGTGCCAGCAGCGCCCACAGGGTAGGGGGGGGCTACGAGCAGTACTTC. As protein: CASSAHRVGGGYEQYF.